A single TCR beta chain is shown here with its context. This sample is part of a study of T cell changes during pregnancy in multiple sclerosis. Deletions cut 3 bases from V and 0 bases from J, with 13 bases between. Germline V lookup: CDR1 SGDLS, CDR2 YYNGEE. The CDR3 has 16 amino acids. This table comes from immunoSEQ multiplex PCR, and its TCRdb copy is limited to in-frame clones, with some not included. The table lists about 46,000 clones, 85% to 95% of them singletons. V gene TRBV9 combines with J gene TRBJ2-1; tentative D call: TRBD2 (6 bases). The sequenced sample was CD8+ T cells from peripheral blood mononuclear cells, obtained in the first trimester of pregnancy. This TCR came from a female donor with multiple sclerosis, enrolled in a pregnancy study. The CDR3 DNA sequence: TGTGCCAGCAGCGGTAGCGGCAGACTCTCCTACAATGAGCAGTTCTTC. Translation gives CASSGSGRLSYNEQFF.